Sequencing of this T cell receptor (beta chain) was carried out in a study of glioma-infiltrating T cells after dendritic cell vaccination. The primer mix had 60 V beta and 13 J beta primers. The table came from immunoSEQ multiplex PCR; TCRdb's copy has only in-frame clones and leaves some out. The sample holds about 92,000 clones, approximately 84% seen once. The germline V gene has CDR1 SGHTA and CDR2 FQGNSA. CDR3 size: 14 residues. J lost 2 bases, V lost 5 bases, and 5 bases had no gene match. The V gene is TRBV7-2, the J gene TRBJ2-7; 8 bases align to TRBD1. Sequenced material: blood, taken before dendritic cell vaccination. The TCR comes from a human donor with glioblastoma. The CDR3 region has the DNA TGTGCCAGCAGCCTACGGACAGGGACCTACGAGCAGTACTTC. It encodes CASSLRTGTYEQYF.